The clone carrying this T cell receptor (beta chain) was observed many times. Antigen specificity is unknown. This record belongs to a study of T-cell reconstitution after alpha-beta-depleted transplantation in children. Study-level findings and limits: Alpha-beta T cells about two months after transplant reportedly derived from several hundred expanded graft clones. Newly made T cells mostly supplied T-cell counts and diversity one year after transplant.

TCRbeta library preparation incorporated unique molecular identifiers. In TCRdb, the PCR reads were re-called with MiXCR into one record per CDR3 protein. The top ten hold roughly 2% of the sample, which has around 450,000 distinct CDR3 sequences, approximately 10% seen once. Sequenced material: PBMCs, taken before TCRalphabeta/CD19-depleted stem cell transplant. This sequence was found in a child between 2 and 9 years old with inherited bone marrow failure, due to receive a stem cell transplant.

CDR3 sequence: CASSLQPTQGPITDTQYF. The CDR3, as DNA: TGTGCCAGCAGCTTGCAACCCACGCAGGGCCCCATCACAGATACGCAGTATTTT. The chain couples TRBV11-2 to TRBJ2-3, with a possible D match to TRBD1 (5 bases). The CDR3 loop spans 18 amino acids. Per the germline V gene, CDR1 is SGHAT and CDR2 is FQNNGV. V lost 3 bases and J 2 bases, leaving 21 bases between the germline ends.